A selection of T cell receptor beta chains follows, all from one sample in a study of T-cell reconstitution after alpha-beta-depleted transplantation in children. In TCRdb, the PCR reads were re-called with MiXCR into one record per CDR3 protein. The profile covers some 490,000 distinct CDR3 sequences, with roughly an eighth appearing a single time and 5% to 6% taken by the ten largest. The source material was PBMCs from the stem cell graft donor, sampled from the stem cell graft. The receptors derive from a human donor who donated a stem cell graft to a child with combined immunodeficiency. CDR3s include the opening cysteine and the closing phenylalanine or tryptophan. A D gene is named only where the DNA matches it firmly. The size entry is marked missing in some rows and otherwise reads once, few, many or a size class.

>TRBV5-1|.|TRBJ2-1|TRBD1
CASSGDRVTYNEQFF
TGCGCCAGCAGCGGTGACAGGGTCACCTACAATGAGCAGTTCTTC
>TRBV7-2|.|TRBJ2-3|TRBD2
CASSLASGGARDTQYF
TGTGCCAGCAGCTTAGCTAGCGGGGGGGCCAGGGATACGCAGTATTTT
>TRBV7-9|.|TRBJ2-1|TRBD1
CASDAGGEWNEQFF
TGTGCCAGCGATGCAGGGGGCGAGTGGAATGAGCAGTTCTTC
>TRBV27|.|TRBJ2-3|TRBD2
CASSPRGTSGESTDTQYF
TGTGCCAGCAGCCCGAGGGGGACTAGCGGGGAGAGCACAGATACGCAGTATTTT
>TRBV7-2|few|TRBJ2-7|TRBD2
CASSPAGGLTYEQYF
TGTGCCAGCAGCCCAGCGGGAGGCCTTACCTACGAGCAGTACTTC
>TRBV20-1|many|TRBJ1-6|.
CSARRRGYNSPLHF
TGCAGTGCTAGGCGAAGGGGCTATAATTCACCCCTCCACTTT
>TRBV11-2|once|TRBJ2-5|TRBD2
CASSYHPRLAVGETQYF
TGTGCCAGCAGCTACCACCCGCGACTAGCAGTAGGGGAGACCCAGTACTTC
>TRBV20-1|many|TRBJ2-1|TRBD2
CSALPAGGSEQFF
TGCAGTGCCCTGCCAGCGGGAGGAAGTGAGCAGTTCTTC
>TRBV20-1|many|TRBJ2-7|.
CSANPRSLATYEQYF
TGCAGTGCCAACCCCCGGAGCCTAGCGACCTACGAACAGTACTTC
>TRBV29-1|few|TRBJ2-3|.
CSAWETGYGDTQYF
TGCAGCGCCTGGGAAACAGGGTACGGAGATACGCAGTATTTT